This entry features one T cell receptor beta chain sequence. Its antigen target is currently unknown. No much larger clone is present one base from it, and per-base qualities are unavailable. Relative to germline, V is 9 bases shorter and J is 0 bases shorter, with 19 bases between their ends. The CDR3 measures 16 amino acids from cysteine to phenylalanine. Just the 48-base CDR3 DNA is kept, in frame starting at base 1. Reading the germline V gene gives CDR1 MGHRA and CDR2 YSYEKL. In Seattle, one collaborating source enrolled patients while the infection was active and tracked those patients longitudinally over the course of disease. The collaborating institutions used their own protocols to collect whole blood in K2EDTA tubes. For TCRbeta analysis, collaborators shipped samples as frozen whole blood, isolated PBMCs, or DNA extracted from either of those sample types. The source of the sample is a study of blood T cell repertoires in COVID-19 (dated by TCRdb to between 2020 and 2021). With respect to the entire study: Samples from collaborators originated in the United States, Italy and Spain and spanned both the acute and convalescent phases of COVID-19. Samples were obtained from the ongoing ImmuneRACE study (first 160 participants) and from 1,254 subjects provided by 6 global collaborators. Where available, HLA class I and class II types were obtained from metadata supplied by the sample provider rather than from assay-based typing. The dataset comprised deeply sampled blood TCRbeta repertoires from subjects exposed to, actively infected with, or recovered from COVID-19. The repertoires were released in a freely available public database intended as a resource for research on the immune response to SARS-CoV-2. The material from the prospective study consisted of cDNA or gDNA derived from T cells, B-cell-depleted T cells, or PBMCs. Nearly every sample came with metadata listing a de-identified subject ID, COVID-19 status, age in years and sex.

The immunoSEQ Assay, a bias-controlled multiplex PCR, was used to amplify TCRbeta CDR3 regions from genomic DNA. The authors processed their data as follows. The number of nucleated cells in each sample was estimated from the amplification of reference gene primers within the assay. To quantify the absolute abundance of each unique TCRbeta CDR3 rearrangement, sequence reads were collapsed and filtered. For each sample, productive Simpson clonality was calculated by taking the square root of Simpson's diversity index across productive rearrangements. Imported from immuneACCESS, the table was reduced by TCRdb to in-frame sequences with V and J called. These copies leave out some clones; in studies compared against another copy, an unresolved V gene accounts for under half, and the cause of the remainder is not known. V and J calls and clone size are as listed in that table; D and trimming were resolved from the DNA. The sample includes 500,000 to 600,000 clones, with about 89% observed a single time. Roughly 7.4% of the sample comes from the top ten.

Overall study results and their limits: The quantity of clinical and demographic metadata differed by source and by participant and was supplied without curation.

This clonotype was obtained from a woman aged 50 to 60 with COVID-19, enrolled during active disease. The sample consisted of peripheral blood. The V and J genes are TRBV4-1 and TRBJ2-3; the D gene is perhaps TRBD2, from 7 matching bases. DNA sequence: TGCGCCAGTCGAGGGGGGGGCAGCTATAGCACAGATACGCAGTATTTT. Translated, it reads CASRGGGSYSTDTQYF.